Listed here are 16 T cell receptor beta chains from one sample, sequenced in a study of cytomegalovirus exposure and HLA in healthy donors. 13 Jbeta primers and 60 Vbeta primers were used for the PCR. Only in-frame clones appear in the TCRdb table, and some are missing; sequencing was by immunoSEQ multiplex PCR. The sample shows over 150,000 clones, just under 75% of them seen only once. Sequenced material: PBMCs. These receptors came from a woman in her 30s in good health and CMV-seropositive.

This clone showed up just once. This chain links TRBV6-5 with TRBJ1-5, with 7 bases lining up with TRBD1. CDR1 and CDR2 from the germline V gene are MNHEY and SVGAGI. J lost 4 bases, V lost 4 bases, and 4 bases had no gene match. The CDR3 extends over 14 amino acids. The CDR3 DNA reads TGTGCCAGCAGTTCAGGGGGAAGTAATCAGCCCCAGCATTTT. This gives the protein CASSSGGSNQPQHF.

The chain has TRBV5-6 and TRBJ2-2; TRBD2 aligns across 8 bases. Per the germline V gene, CDR1 is SGHDT and CDR2 is YYEEEE. Germline trimming cut 6 bases from V and 4 bases from J; bases unmatched to any gene: 11. CDR3 length equals 16 residues. CDR3 nucleotide sequence: TGTGCCAGCATCAATGTGCGGGGGGCGAGCACCGGGGAGCTGTTTTTT. The encoded protein is CASINVRGASTGELFF.

The chain couples TRBV11-2 to TRBJ2-1; D gene uncertain. The CDR3 loop spans 14 amino acids. Trimming pared 0 bases from V and 8 bases from J, leaving 11 bases between. The V gene's germline CDR1 is SGHAT and CDR2 FQNNGV. The CDR3 DNA is TGTGCCAGCAGCTTAGATCCCCCTATTGATGAGCAGTTCTTC. It specifies CASSLDPPIDEQFF.

The V call is TRBV19, the J call TRBJ2-3; D may be TRBD2 (6 bases). The V and J ends lost 6 bases and 0 bases respectively, with 13 bases between them. The germline V gene has CDR1 LNHDA and CDR2 SQIVND (reference sequence). The CDR3 is 15 amino acids. CDR3 residues: CASSPYGTSTDTQYF. The CDR3, as DNA: TGTGCCAGTAGCCCATACGGGACTAGCACAGATACGCAGTATTTT. Filled out from reference TRBV19 and TRBJ2-3, the complete variable domain reads DGGITQSPKYLFRKEGQNVTLSCEQNLNHDAMYWYRQDPGQGLRLIYYSQIVNDFQKGDIAEGYSVSREKKESFPLTVTSAQKNPTAFYLCASSPYGTSTDTQYFGPGTRLTVL.

V and J are TRBV19 and TRBJ2-1; 8 bases are shared with TRBD1. From germline, CDR1 is LNHDA and CDR2 SQIVND (reference sequence). Trimming at V came to 0 bases and at J to 5 bases, leaving 3 bases not matched to a gene. The CDR3 length is 15 residues. In nucleotides, the CDR3 is TGTGCCAGTAGTATAGACAGGGGGCTCGACAATGAGCAGTTCTTC. As protein: CASSIDRGLDNEQFF. Full variable domain (rest looked up from reference TRBV19 and TRBJ2-1): DGGITQSPKYLFRKEGQNVTLSCEQNLNHDAMYWYRQDPGQGLRLIYYSQIVNDFQKGDIAEGYSVSREKKESFPLTVTSAQKNPTAFYLCASSIDRGLDNEQFFGPGTRLTVL.

DNA of the CDR3: TGTGCCAGTACCGAGGGGACAGGGGTCTCCTACGAGCAGTACTTC. It codes for CASTEGTGVSYEQYF. The chain employs TRBV19 and TRBJ2-7; 10 bases align to TRBD1. Per germline, CDR1 LNHDA and CDR2 SQIVND (reference sequence). The V gene end was trimmed by 7 bases and the J gene end by 0 bases; junction bases not matched to a gene: 6. This CDR3 has 15 amino acids.

The CDR3 sequence: CASSLYQRESLEQFF. In DNA form, the CDR3 reads TGTGCCAGCTCCCTATACCAGCGGGAGAGTTTGGAGCAGTTCTTC. The rearrangement uses TRBV18 and TRBJ2-1, with 8 bases fitting TRBD2. The CDR3 has 15 amino acids. V gave up 6 bases and J gave up 10 bases; unmatched junction bases: 14. Per the germline V gene, CDR1 is KGHSH and CDR2 is LQKENI.

To note about this clone: One end of the junction fails to match germline, which may point to a read error. This chain connects TRBV7-9 to TRBJ2-1, with 9 bases fitting TRBD1. Germline values: CDR1 SEHNR, CDR2 FQNEAQ (reference sequence). The CDR3 spans 17 residues. CDR3 sequence: CSSSLKLGQGPYNEQFF. CDR3 in DNA: TGTTCCAGCAGCTTAAAGTTAGGACAGGGGCCCTACAATGAGCAGTTCTTC. Full variable domain (rest looked up from reference TRBV7-9 and TRBJ2-1): DTGVSQNPRHKITKRGQNVTFRCDPISEHNRLYWYRQTLGQGPEFLTYFQNEAQLEKSRLLSDRFSAERPKGSFSTLEIQRTEQGDSAMYLCSSSLKLGQGPYNEQFFGPGTRLTVL.

The chain carries TRBV6-1 and TRBJ1-2, with 10 bases matching TRBD1. Germline lookup yields CDR1 MNHNS and CDR2 SASEGT. V was clipped by 4 bases and J by 7 bases; unmatched bases: 9. CDR3 size: 15 residues. DNA for the CDR3: TGTGCCAGCAGTGTATCCGGGACAGGGGTATCTGGCTACACCTTC. Its protein product is CASSVSGTGVSGYTF.

The chain combines TRBV25-1 with TRBJ2-2; TRBD2 agrees at 10 bases. This CDR3 comprises 15 residues. Trimming removed 6 bases from V and 5 bases from J; junction bases left unmatched: 6. The V gene's germline CDR1 is MGHDK and CDR2 SYGVNS. The CDR3: CASRKREGGTGELFF. The CDR3 DNA reads as TGTGCCAGCAGAAAGCGGGAGGGCGGGACCGGGGAGCTGTTTTTT. The full variable domain, in which reference TRBV25-1 and TRBJ2-2 provide the parts outside the CDR3, is EADIYQTPRYLVIGTGKKITLECSQTMGHDKMYWYQQDPGMELHLIHYSYGVNSTEKGDLSSESTVSRIRTEHFPLTLESARPSHTSQYLCASRKREGGTGELFFGEGSRLTVL.

The chain couples TRBV19 to TRBJ1-2; the D gene is possibly TRBD1 (6 bases). Germline values: CDR1 LNHDA, CDR2 SQIVND (reference sequence). The CDR3 runs 15 residues. Between the trimmed V and J ends, which lost 4 bases and 2 bases, there was a span of 14 bases. CDR3 region: CASSKPTGGNYGYTF. The DNA of the CDR3 is TGTGCCAGTAGTAAACCGACAGGCGGCAACTATGGCTACACCTTC.

This clone has only one observation. The chain recombines TRBV10-1 with TRBJ2-1; 8 nucleotides match TRBD2. Germline V gene data show CDR1 as WNHNN and CDR2 as SYGVQD (reference sequence). The CDR3 loop spans 14 amino acids. Germline trimming cut 6 bases from V and 7 bases from J; bases unmatched to any gene: 8. The CDR3 sequence is CASSPQREQNEQFF. Written as DNA, the CDR3 is TGCGCCAGCAGCCCCCAGCGGGAGCAAAATGAGCAGTTCTTC.

The rearrangement links TRBV16 to TRBJ2-7; 12 bases are a match to TRBD2. Germline V CDR1 and CDR2: KGHSY, FQNENV. The ends lost 4 bases at V and 0 bases at J; junction bases unmatched: 1. The CDR3 runs 15 residues. CDR3 amino acids: CASSPTSGSSYEQYF. CDR3 coding DNA: TGTGCCAGCAGCCCGACTAGCGGGAGCTCCTACGAGCAGTACTTC.

V and J are TRBV10-3 and TRBJ1-2; unclear D gene. Germline V gene data show CDR1 as ENHRY and CDR2 as SYGVKD. Trimming removed 3 bases from V and 7 bases from J, with 21 bases in between. The CDR3 is 16 amino acids. In DNA, the CDR3 is TGTGCCATCAGTGAATGGTTTCGGGAAGGGAGAGGTGGCTACACCTTC. It encodes CAISEWFREGRGGYTF.

This clone occurred a few times. The V gene is TRBV5-7, the J gene TRBJ1-1; D not certain. TRBV5-7 counts as an open reading frame of uncertain function. The CDR3 has 15 residues. Trimming pared 0 bases from V and 5 bases from J, leaving 14 bases between. The CDR3 nucleotides read TGTGCCAGCAGCTTGGGGGTAGGGAGTGGGACTGAAGCTTTCTTT. Residues: CASSLGVGSGTEAFF.

This chain uses TRBV7-2 with TRBJ2-1; weak D call: TRBD1 (5 bases). The CDR3 is 12 residues long. Germline CDR1 reads SGHTA; CDR2 reads FQGNSA. Trimming left V 2 bases short and J 7 bases short, with 6 bases between. In nucleotides, the CDR3 is TGTGCCAGCAGCTTAAAGGGGAATGAGCAGTTCTTC. Translating gives CASSLKGNEQFF.